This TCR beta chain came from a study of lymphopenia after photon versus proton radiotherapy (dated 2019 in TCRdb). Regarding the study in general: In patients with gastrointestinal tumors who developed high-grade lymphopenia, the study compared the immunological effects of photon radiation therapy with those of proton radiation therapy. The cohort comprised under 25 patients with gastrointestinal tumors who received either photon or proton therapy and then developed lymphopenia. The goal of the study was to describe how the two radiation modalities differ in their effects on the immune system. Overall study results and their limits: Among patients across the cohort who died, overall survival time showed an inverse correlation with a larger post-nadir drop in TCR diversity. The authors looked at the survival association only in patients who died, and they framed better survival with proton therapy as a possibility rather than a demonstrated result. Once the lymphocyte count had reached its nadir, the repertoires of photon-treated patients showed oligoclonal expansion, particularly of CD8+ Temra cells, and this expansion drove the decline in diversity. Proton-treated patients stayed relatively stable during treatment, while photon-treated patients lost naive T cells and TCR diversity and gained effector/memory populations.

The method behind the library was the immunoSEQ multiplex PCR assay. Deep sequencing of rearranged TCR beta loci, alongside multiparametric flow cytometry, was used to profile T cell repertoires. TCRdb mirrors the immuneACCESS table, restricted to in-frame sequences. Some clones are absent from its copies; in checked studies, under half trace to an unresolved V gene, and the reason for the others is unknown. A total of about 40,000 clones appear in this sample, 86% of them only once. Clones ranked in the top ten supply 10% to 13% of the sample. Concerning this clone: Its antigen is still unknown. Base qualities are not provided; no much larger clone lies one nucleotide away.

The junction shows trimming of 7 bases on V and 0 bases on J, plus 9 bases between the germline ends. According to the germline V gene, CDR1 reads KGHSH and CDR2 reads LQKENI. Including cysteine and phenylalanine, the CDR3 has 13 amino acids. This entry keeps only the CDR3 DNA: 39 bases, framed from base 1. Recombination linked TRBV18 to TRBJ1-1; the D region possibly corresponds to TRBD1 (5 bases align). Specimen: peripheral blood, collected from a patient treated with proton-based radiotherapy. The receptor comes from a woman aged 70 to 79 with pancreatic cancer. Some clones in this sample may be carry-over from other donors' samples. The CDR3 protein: CASFREMNTEAFF. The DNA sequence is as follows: TGTGCCAGCTTCAGGGAGATGAACACTGAAGCTTTCTTT.